This note documents a single T cell receptor beta chain sequence. Trimming stripped 4 bases from V and 0 bases from J, with 10 bases between. Germline V gene sequence: CDR1 LNHDA, CDR2 SQIVND (reference sequence). CDR3 length: 15 amino acids. This record belongs to a study of blood T cell repertoires in COVID-19. Study-level background: PBMCs, B-cell-depleted T cells, or T cells provided the cDNA or gDNA that made up the material.

The method was immunoSEQ multiplex PCR; TCRdb's version includes in-frame clones alone and lacks a portion of them. The data show some 72,000 clones, with 75% to 90% seen just once and around 0.58% held by the top ten. This chain joins TRBV19 and TRBJ1-5; D remains ambiguous. What was sequenced was peripheral blood. This TCR was recovered from a man in his sixties with acute or convalescent COVID-19. The CDR3 coding sequence is TGTGCCAGTAGTAGGGCGGGGAATAGCAATCAGCCCCAGCATTTT. Amino acids: CASSRAGNSNQPQHF.